This T cell receptor beta chain was retrieved from a study of blood T cell repertoires in COVID-19. Only in-frame clones appear in the TCRdb table, and some are missing; sequencing was by immunoSEQ multiplex PCR. The sample consists of around 270,000 clones, 88% of them appearing once. The CDR3 covers 15 residues. Trimming left V 0 bases short and J 2 bases short, with 11 bases between. Germline V gene data show CDR1 as GTSNPN and CDR2 as SVGIG (reference sequence). The rearrangement joins TRBV30 to TRBJ1-5, with no clear D. Sequenced material: peripheral blood. The clonotype comes from a man aged 55 to 70 who had recovered from COVID-19. The CDR3 loop is CAWSVEGRGNQPQHF. CDR3 coding DNA: TGTGCCTGGAGTGTAGAGGGAAGGGGCAATCAGCCCCAGCATTTT.